A single TCR beta chain is shown here with its context. TCRdb keeps only in-frame clones here, not all; method: immunoSEQ multiplex PCR. The data hold some 180,000 clones, with about 80% observed a single time. Those enrolled, adults aged roughly 18 to 89 years, came from roughly 22 US areas. These data come from a study of blood T cell repertoires in COVID-19. Study-level information: Samples came from the United States, Italy and Spain, spanning acute and convalescent COVID-19.

This CDR3 is 13 amino acids long. Per the germline V gene, CDR1 is MNHNS and CDR2 is SASEGT. The V and J ends lost 3 bases and 2 bases respectively, with 6 bases between them. This chain uses TRBV6-1 with TRBJ2-3; D is unresolved. The sequenced sample was PBMCs or T cells enriched from blood (not recorded which). This TCR came from a man aged 55 to 70 who had been exposed to COVID-19. Here the CDR3 DNA reads TGTGCCAGCAGTGATGGAGACACAGATACGCAGTATTTT. It encodes CASSDGDTDTQYF.